This T cell receptor (beta chain) was recorded in a study of technical replicates of blood from a handful of donors. Clones were sequenced by immunoSEQ multiplex PCR, and TCRdb holds only the in-frame ones, with some missing. The sample has tens of thousands of clones, over 70% seen once; the top ten hold roughly 5%. This TCR was recovered from a human donor in good health. Some clones in this sample may be carry-over from other donors' samples. Sequenced sample: PBMCs.

CDR3 loop: CAWSEGEDNEQFF. The CDR3 DNA reads as TGTGCCTGGAGTGAAGGTGAGGACAATGAGCAGTTCTTC. The rearrangement uses TRBV30 and TRBJ2-1, with D uncertain. The germline gives CDR1 GTSNPN, CDR2 SVGIG (reference sequence). V was shortened by 1 base and J by 5 bases, with 9 bases between the two germline ends. The CDR3 is made up of 13 amino acids. The full variable domain, completed using reference TRBV30 and TRBJ2-1, is SQTIHQWPATLVQPVGSPLSLECTVEGTSNPNLYWYRQAAGRGLQLLFYSVGIGQISSEVPQNLSASRPQDRQFILSSKKLLLSDSGFYLCAWSEGEDNEQFFGPGTRLTVL.